This T cell receptor (beta chain) originates from a study of T cells after posttransplantation cyclophosphamide. Germline V lookup: CDR1 LNHNV, CDR2 YYDKDF (reference sequence). The CDR3 extends over 12 amino acids. Trimming removed 5 bases from V and 6 bases from J, with 11 bases in between. Study findings and constraints: Recipient CMV seropositivity and CMV reactivation strongly tracked TRB clonality. TRB overlap between skin or GI tissue T cells and blood was limited.

Busulfan-fludarabine conditioning, marrow transplant, and cyclophosphamide on days +3 and +4 were administered. In this sample, this clone turned up many times. Its antigen is currently unknown. Sequencing used immunoSEQ multiplex PCR; TCRdb keeps in-frame clones, though not all of them. There are some 10,000 clones in the sample, none observed a single time. The receptor's source is a female patient in her forties who received an allogeneic stem cell transplant from a related donor, was CMV-positive, and had no GVHD. A subset of T cells may come from the graft donor. The sample was PBMCs, taken after allogeneic stem cell transplant with posttransplant cyclophosphamide. The J gene is TRBJ2-7, the V gene TRBV15; possible D gene TRBD2, 6 bases. For the CDR3, the DNA is TGTGCCACCAGCTTAAGGGGACTCGAGCAGTACTTC. Protein sequence: CATSLRGLEQYF.